The 23 T cell receptor beta chains below all came from one sample that was sequenced in a study of shared clonotypes between healthy human individuals. Data came from immunoSEQ multiplex PCR; TCRdb stores just in-frame clones and leaves some out. The sample includes over 1.5 million clones, 95% to 99% seen only once; the top ten take roughly 0.45%. Sequenced sample: naive CD4+ T cells sorted from blood. The sample's subset: CD45RA+ positively selected. Receptors originate from a man younger than 45 in good health.

In the case of this clone: Other DNA sequences in the sample encode the same CDR3. The V call is TRBV7-2, the J call TRBJ2-1; D not certain. V was shortened by 1 base and J by 0 bases, with 4 bases between the two germline ends. This CDR3 contains 14 residues. Germline loops: CDR1 SGHTA, CDR2 FQGNSA. The CDR3: CASSLVSSYNEQFF. CDR3 nucleotide sequence: TGTGCCAGCAGCTTAGTCTCCTCCTACAATGAGCAGTTCTTC. Based on the CDR3 plus reference TRBV7-2 and TRBJ2-1, the full variable domain is GAGVSQSPSNKVTEKGKDVELRCDPISGHTALYWYRQSLGQGLEFLIYFQGNSAPDKSGLPSDRFSAERTGGSVSTLTIQRTQQEDSAVYLCASSLVSSYNEQFFGPGTRLTVL.

The chain has TRBV30 and TRBJ1-2, with 9 bases identical to TRBD1. This CDR3 contains 15 residues. CDR1 is GTSNPN, CDR2 SVGIG, per germline (reference sequence). The trim removed 3 bases at V and 2 bases at J, leaving 7 bases unmatched. In DNA form, the CDR3 reads TGTGCCTGGAGCGCCGGGACAGGGCCAAACTATGGCTACACCTTC. It specifies CAWSAGTGPNYGYTF.

This clone was seen just once. The chain couples TRBV5-4 to TRBJ1-4; TRBD1 agrees at 8 bases. The CDR3 contains 15 residues. Losses at the gene ends were 1 base for V and 4 bases for J; bases not matched to a gene: 3. The germline gives CDR1 SGHNT, CDR2 YYREEE (reference sequence). In nucleotides, the CDR3 is TGTGCCAGCAGCTTGACGACAGGGGTTAATGAAAAACTGTTTTTT. Its translation is CASSLTTGVNEKLFF.

J is TRBJ2-7 and V is TRBV2; 7 nucleotides match TRBD1. The germline gives CDR1 SNHLY, CDR2 FYNNEI. V shed 8 bases, J shed 3 bases, and the junction held 13 bases outside the gene matches. The CDR3 spans 15 residues. The CDR3 is CASQTQGIAGYEQYF. The DNA for the CDR3 is TGTGCCAGCCAGACACAGGGGATCGCGGGCTACGAGCAGTACTTC.

The rearrangement links TRBV19 to TRBJ1-2; D is possibly TRBD1 (5 bases). Germline CDR1 is LNHDA and CDR2 is SQIVND (reference sequence). The V end was cut by 1 base, the J end by 8 bases, with 14 bases between. CDR3 size: 14 residues. The CDR3 is CASSIAGTLGGYTF. The CDR3 nucleotides read TGTGCCAGTAGTATAGCCGGGACCCTCGGCGGCTACACCTTC.

Details on this clone: The sample contains more than one DNA sequence encoding this CDR3. The chain links TRBV28 to TRBJ1-5; D is unresolved. This CDR3 has 12 amino acids. CDR1 is MDHEN and CDR2 is SYDVKM in the germline V gene. Deletions cut 8 bases from V and 4 bases from J, with 9 bases between. The CDR3 loop is CASLRGNQPQHF. The CDR3, as DNA: TGTGCCAGCCTCCGAGGAAATCAGCCCCAGCATTTT.

There are a few counts of this clone. Here the CDR3 DNA reads TGTGCTATGACCCCAGCCTACGAGCAGTACTTC. Translation gives CAMTPAYEQYF. The chain has TRBV30 and TRBJ2-7, with D unresolved. The CDR3 runs 11 residues. CDR1 and CDR2 from the germline V gene are GTSNPN and SVGIG (reference sequence).

The rearrangement joins TRBV9 to TRBJ1-4; a possible D gene is TRBD1 (5 bases). The CDR3 covers 18 residues. CDR1 and CDR2 (germline): SGDLS, YYNGEE. Trimming shortened V by 3 bases and J by 7 bases, and 25 bases separated the two germline ends. The CDR3 DNA reads TGTGCCAGCAGCGACTCCACCTCAGGGCTGGGGGACCTTGAAAAACTGTTTTTT. This codes for CASSDSTSGLGDLEKLFF.

Comments on this clone: This CDR3 is also generated by other DNA sequences in the sample. The V call is TRBV2, the J call TRBJ1-1; unclear D gene. CDR3 length: 13 amino acids. In germline, CDR1 is SNHLY, CDR2 FYNNEI. V lost 1 base and J lost 2, with 5 bases in between. This CDR3 reads CASSEGSNTEAFF. CDR3 nucleotide sequence: TGTGCCAGCAGTGAAGGTTCAAACACTGAAGCTTTCTTT. The full variable domain, completed using reference TRBV2 and TRBJ1-1, is EPEVTQTPSHQVTQMGQEVILRCVPISNHLYFYWYRQILGQKVEFLVSFYNNEISEKSEIFDDQFSVERPDGSNFTLKIRSTKLEDSAMYFCASSEGSNTEAFFGQGTRLTVV.

CDR3 protein: CASTRLAESTDTQYF. The CDR3 DNA is TGCGCCAGCACCCGACTAGCGGAGAGCACAGATACGCAGTATTTT. The chain is built from TRBV10-2 and TRBJ2-3; the match to TRBD2 covers 9 bases. J was trimmed by 0 bases and V by 7 bases; bases with no gene match: 5. The CDR3 runs to 15 residues. Per the germline V gene, CDR1 is WSHSY and CDR2 is SAAADI.

Remarks on this clone: At the DNA level, this CDR3 is encoded by other sequences in the same sample as well. CDR3 in amino acids: CASSVAWGGYEQYF. CDR3 sequence (DNA): TGTGCCAGCAGCGTAGCTTGGGGCGGGTACGAGCAGTACTTC. The genes are TRBV9 and TRBJ2-7; the D gene could be TRBD1 or TRBD2 (5 bases each). Trimming stripped 0 bases from V and 4 bases from J, with 11 bases between. This CDR3 comprises 14 residues. Germline assignment: CDR1 SGDLS and CDR2 YYNGEE.

For this clone: The sample has other DNA sequences that encode this CDR3 too. The chain combines TRBV5-4 with TRBJ2-7; 13 bases agree with TRBD2. V was clipped by 4 bases and J by 1 base; unmatched bases: 2. Germline-derived CDR1 and CDR2 are SGHNT and YYREEE (reference sequence). The CDR3 consists of 15 residues. This CDR3 reads CASSGGLAGSYEQYF. The CDR3 bases are TGTGCCAGCAGCGGGGGACTAGCGGGGTCCTACGAGCAGTACTTC.

This chain joins TRBV7-9 and TRBJ2-1; D is uncertain. V was cut by 8 bases and J by 7 bases, with 3 bases left in between. This CDR3 has 9 amino acids. CDR1 is SEHNR, CDR2 FQNEAQ, per germline (reference sequence). CDR3 loop: CASANEQFF. The CDR3 DNA follows: TGTGCCAGCGCAAATGAGCAGTTCTTC.

This clone appeared a single time. V and J are TRBV5-5 and TRBJ2-3, with 7 bases matching TRBD1. The CDR3 has 18 amino acids. Germline V gene data show CDR1 as SGHKS and CDR2 as YYEKEE (reference sequence). Germline trimming cut 0 bases from V and 0 bases from J; bases unmatched to any gene: 10. The CDR3 DNA sequence: TGTGCCAGCAGCTTGGCAGCCGGGACAGCTGCTAGCACAGATACGCAGTATTTT. It specifies CASSLAAGTAASTDTQYF.

This sequence joins TRBV18 and TRBJ1-5; the D is unclear. The ends were cut back, 1 base at V and 8 bases at J, with 9 bases in the middle. The CDR3 loop spans 13 amino acids. Germline V lookup: CDR1 KGHSH, CDR2 LQKENI. CDR3 in amino acids: CASSPQGPKPQHF. The CDR3 region has the DNA TGTGCCAGCTCACCACAGGGCCCCAAGCCCCAGCATTTT. The full variable domain, with the rest looked up from reference TRBV18 and TRBJ1-5, is NAGVMQNPRHLVRRRGQEARLRCSPMKGHSHVYWYRQLPEEGLKFMVYLQKENIIDESGMPKERFSAEFPKEGPSILRIQQVVRGDSAAYFCASSPQGPKPQHFGDGTRLSIL.

The chain has TRBV15 and TRBJ1-1, with D possibly matching TRBD1 (6 bases). The CDR3 spans 13 residues. V dropped 7 bases and J dropped 1 base, with 10 bases sitting between them. Looked up from germline, CDR1 is LNHNV and CDR2 is YYDKDF (reference sequence). Written as DNA, the CDR3 is TGTGCCACCAACAGGGATCCGAACACTGAAGCTTTCTTT. Its protein is CATNRDPNTEAFF. Supplemented by reference TRBV15 and TRBJ1-1, the full variable domain reads DAMVIQNPRYQVTQFGKPVTLSCSQTLNHNVMYWYQQKSSQAPKLLFHYYDKDFNNEADTPDNFQSRRPNTSFCFLDIRSPGLGDTAMYLCATNRDPNTEAFFGQGTRLTVV.

The count of this clone is one. The chain couples TRBV2 to TRBJ2-6; the D gene is possibly TRBD1 (5 bases). The CDR3 length is 15 residues. V was pared by 6 bases and J by 2 bases, with 11 bases between. Germline values: CDR1 SNHLY, CDR2 FYNNEI. The CDR3 loop reads CASSPGQPGANVLTF. The CDR3, as DNA: TGTGCCAGCAGCCCAGGACAACCTGGGGCCAACGTCCTGACTTTC.

The chain is built from TRBV6-1 and TRBJ2-1; 13 bases line up with TRBD2. In germline, CDR1 is MNHNS, CDR2 SASEGT. J was trimmed by 5 bases and V by 2 bases; bases with no gene match: 15. This CDR3 comprises 20 residues. CDR3 sequence reads: CASSERGLAGKLSRDNEQFF. CDR3 coding DNA: TGTGCCAGCAGTGAAAGGGGACTAGCGGGAAAGCTTAGTCGTGACAATGAGCAGTTCTTC.

This clone was counted a single time. This chain connects TRBV6-5 to TRBJ1-2; possibly TRBD1 for D (5 bases). The length of the CDR3 is 14 residues. CDR1 and CDR2 from the germline V gene are MNHEY and SVGAGI. V shed 7 bases and J shed 9 bases, with 21 bases lying between them. The CDR3 DNA sequence: TGTGCCAGCACCTCCGGGGGGTGGCAAGGTCGCTACACCTTC. This encodes CASTSGGWQGRYTF.

This chain links TRBV5-6 with TRBJ2-3; D gene unclear. The CDR3 has 16 residues. The germline gives CDR1 SGHDT, CDR2 YYEEEE. V was shortened by 4 bases and J by 1 base, with 16 bases between the two germline ends. The CDR3 region has the DNA TGTGCCAGCAGCACTGCTCCGAAGATTGGCACAGATACGCAGTATTTT. As protein: CASSTAPKIGTDTQYF.

The J gene is TRBJ2-7, the V gene TRBV11-2; TRBD2 is a possible D gene (6 bases). Trimming removed 2 bases at V and 6 bases at J, with 14 bases between. CDR3 length: 14 amino acids. From germline, CDR1 is SGHAT and CDR2 FQNNGV. The CDR3 DNA reads TGTGCCAGCAGCTTACGGGACTTAGTCCTCGAGCAGTACTTC. As protein: CASSLRDLVLEQYF.

The rearrangement uses TRBV14 and TRBJ2-7; the match to TRBD2 covers 9 bases. With V trimmed by 2 bases and J by 2 bases, 4 bases remained unmatched. The CDR3 consists of 15 residues. From germline, CDR1 is SGHDN and CDR2 FVKESK. Here the CDR3 DNA reads TGTGCCAGCAGCCAACCGACTAGCGGAACCTACGAGCAGTACTTC. Translation: CASSQPTSGTYEQYF.

This chain connects TRBV5-1 to TRBJ1-2; D is unresolved. Deletions cut 1 base from V and 7 bases from J, with 23 bases between. The CDR3 covers 17 residues. CDR1 SGHRS and CDR2 YFSETQ come from the germline V gene. The CDR3 here is CASSLNPPPEMASGYTF. CDR3 sequence (DNA): TGCGCCAGCAGCTTGAACCCCCCCCCAGAGATGGCCTCTGGCTACACCTTC. Full variable domain (remainder filled in from reference TRBV5-1 and TRBJ1-2): KAGVTQTPRYLIKTRGQQVTLSCSPISGHRSVSWYQQTPGQGLQFLFEYFSETQRNKGNFPGRFSGRQFSNSRSEMNVSTLELGDSALYLCASSLNPPPEMASGYTFGSGTRLTVV.